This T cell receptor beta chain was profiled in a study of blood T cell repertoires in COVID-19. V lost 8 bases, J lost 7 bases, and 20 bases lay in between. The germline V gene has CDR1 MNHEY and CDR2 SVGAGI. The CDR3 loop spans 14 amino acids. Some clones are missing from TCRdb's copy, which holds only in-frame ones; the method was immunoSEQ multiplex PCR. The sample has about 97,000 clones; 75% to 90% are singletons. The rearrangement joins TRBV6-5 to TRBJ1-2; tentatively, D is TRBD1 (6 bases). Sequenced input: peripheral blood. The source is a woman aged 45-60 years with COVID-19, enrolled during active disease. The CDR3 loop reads CASVEQQGSAGYTF. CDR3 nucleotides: TGTGCCAGCGTCGAACAACAGGGTTCGGCTGGCTACACCTTC.